The source of this TCR beta chain is a study of immune cell composition in non-small cell lung cancer. Overall study findings and caveats: TIL tumour reactivity correlated with maximal tumour-associated clone frequency in adenocarcinoma. Tumour-associated clones >0.5% occurred in 30% to 35% of adenocarcinomas, under 85% of squamous.

Details on this clone: As yet, its antigen is unknown.

The CDR3 runs to 15 residues. From germline, CDR1 is SGHVS and CDR2 FQNEAQ. Trimming cost V 7 bases and J 3 bases, with 19 bases left between them. Here immunoSEQ multiplex PCR was the method, and the copy in TCRdb shows in-frame clones only, minus some. This table holds about 11,000 clones, over 55% found once. Sequencing was carried out using lung tumor tissue. This sequence joins TRBV7-8 and TRBJ2-7; TRBD2 might be the D (7 bases). The origin of this receptor is a human donor with non-small cell lung cancer. This chain's CDR3 is CASTGGVGGGYEQYF. In nucleotides, the CDR3 is TGTGCCAGCACTGGGGGGGTGGGAGGGGGCTACGAGCAGTACTTC.